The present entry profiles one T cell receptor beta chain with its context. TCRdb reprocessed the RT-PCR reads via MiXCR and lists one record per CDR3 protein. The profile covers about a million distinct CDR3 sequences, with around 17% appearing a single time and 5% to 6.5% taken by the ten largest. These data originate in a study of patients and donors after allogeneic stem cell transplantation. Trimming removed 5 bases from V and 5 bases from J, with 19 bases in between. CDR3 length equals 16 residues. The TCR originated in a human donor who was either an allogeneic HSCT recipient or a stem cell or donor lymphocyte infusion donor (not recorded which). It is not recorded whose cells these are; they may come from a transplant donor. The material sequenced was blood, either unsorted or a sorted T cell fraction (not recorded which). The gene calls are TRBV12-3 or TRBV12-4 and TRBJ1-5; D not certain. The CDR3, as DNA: TGTGCCAGCAGTCTCTACCTGACGGTCCCCGATCAGCCCCAGCATTTT. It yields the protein CASSLYLTVPDQPQHF.